The clone carrying this T cell receptor (beta chain) was seen once. Antigen unknown. These data belong to a study of cytomegalovirus exposure and HLA in healthy donors. Study conclusions and caveats: HLA alleles showed associations with some 17,000 TCR beta sequences in a later analysis, at a 0.05 false discovery rate.

The V end lost 0 bases, the J end lost 5 bases, and 11 bases lay between the germline ends. From germline, CDR1 is SGHRS and CDR2 YFSETQ. This CDR3 spans 14 amino acids. It was with 60 Vbeta and 13 Jbeta primers that the PCR ran. Libraries were prepared by immunoSEQ multiplex PCR; TCRdb keeps only in-frame clonotypes and omits some of them. Of some 91,000 clones in the sample, around 82% were seen once. The source material was PBMCs. This chain connects TRBV5-1 to TRBJ1-1; no clear D. The receptor was derived from a woman aged 60-70 years in good health and CMV-seronegative. The CDR3 is CASSLERDRTEAFF. The CDR3 nucleotides are TGCGCCAGCAGCTTGGAACGAGATCGAACTGAAGCTTTCTTT.